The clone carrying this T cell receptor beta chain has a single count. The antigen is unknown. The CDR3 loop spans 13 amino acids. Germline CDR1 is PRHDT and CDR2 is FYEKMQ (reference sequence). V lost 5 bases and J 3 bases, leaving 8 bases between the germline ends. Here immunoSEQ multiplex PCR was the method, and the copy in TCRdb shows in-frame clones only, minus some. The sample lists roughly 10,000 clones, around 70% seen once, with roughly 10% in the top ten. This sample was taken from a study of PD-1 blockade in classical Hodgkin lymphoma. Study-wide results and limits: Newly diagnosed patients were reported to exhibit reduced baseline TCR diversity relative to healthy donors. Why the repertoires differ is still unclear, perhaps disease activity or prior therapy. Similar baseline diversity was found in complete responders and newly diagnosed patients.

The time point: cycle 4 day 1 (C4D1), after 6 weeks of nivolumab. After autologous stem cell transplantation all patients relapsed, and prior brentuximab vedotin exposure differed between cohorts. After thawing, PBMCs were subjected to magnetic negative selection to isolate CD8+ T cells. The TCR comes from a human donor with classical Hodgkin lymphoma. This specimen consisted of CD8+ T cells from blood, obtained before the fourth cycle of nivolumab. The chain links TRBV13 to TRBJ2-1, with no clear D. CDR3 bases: TGTGCCAGCAGCCCTGGTCGCTACAATGAGCAGTTCTTC. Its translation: CASSPGRYNEQFF. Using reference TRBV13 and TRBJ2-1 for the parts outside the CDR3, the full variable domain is AAGVIQSPRHLIKEKRETATLKCYPIPRHDTVYWYQQGPGQDPQFLISFYEKMQSDKGSIPDRFSAQQFSDYHSELNMSSLELGDSALYFCASSPGRYNEQFFGPGTRLTVL.